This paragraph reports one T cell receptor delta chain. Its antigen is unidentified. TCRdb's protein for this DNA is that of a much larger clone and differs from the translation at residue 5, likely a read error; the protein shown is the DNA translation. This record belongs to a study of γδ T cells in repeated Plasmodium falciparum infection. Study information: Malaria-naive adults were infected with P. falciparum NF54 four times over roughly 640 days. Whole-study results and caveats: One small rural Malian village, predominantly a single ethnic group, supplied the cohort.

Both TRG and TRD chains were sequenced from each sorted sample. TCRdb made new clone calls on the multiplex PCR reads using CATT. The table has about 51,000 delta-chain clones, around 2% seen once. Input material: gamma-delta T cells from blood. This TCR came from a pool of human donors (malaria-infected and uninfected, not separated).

The CDR3, as DNA: TGTGCTCGTCGTCCCCTACAAGGCTGGTACAACGCCGATAAACTCATCTTT. It encodes CARRPLQGWYNADKLIF. The gene calls are TRDV3 and TRDJ1, with a tentative D call TRDD2 (5 bases). TCRdb does not report a J gene; here it was assigned by matching the DNA to germline references. CDR1 is TVYSNPD, CDR2 GDNSRS, per germline (reference sequence). The CDR3 covers 17 residues.